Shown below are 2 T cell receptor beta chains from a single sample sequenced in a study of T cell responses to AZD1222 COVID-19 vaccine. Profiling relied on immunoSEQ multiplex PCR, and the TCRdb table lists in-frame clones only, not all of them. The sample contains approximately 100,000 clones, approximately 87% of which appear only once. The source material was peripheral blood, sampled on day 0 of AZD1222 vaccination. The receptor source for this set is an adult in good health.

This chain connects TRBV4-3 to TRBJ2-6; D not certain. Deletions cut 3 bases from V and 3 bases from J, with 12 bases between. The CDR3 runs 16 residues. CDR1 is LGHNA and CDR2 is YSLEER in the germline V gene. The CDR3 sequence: CASSQATFFGANVLTF. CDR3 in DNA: TGCGCCAGCAGCCAGGCGACCTTTTTTGGGGCCAACGTCCTGACTTTC.

The CDR3 coding sequence is TGCGCCAGCAGCTTGTCGACAGGCGATGAAAAACTGTTTTTT. This codes for CASSLSTGDEKLFF. The chain uses TRBV5-1 and TRBJ1-4; maybe TRBD1 (6 bases). The germline gives CDR1 SGHRS, CDR2 YFSETQ. The length of the CDR3 is 14 residues. V lost 1 base and J lost 6, with 10 bases in between.